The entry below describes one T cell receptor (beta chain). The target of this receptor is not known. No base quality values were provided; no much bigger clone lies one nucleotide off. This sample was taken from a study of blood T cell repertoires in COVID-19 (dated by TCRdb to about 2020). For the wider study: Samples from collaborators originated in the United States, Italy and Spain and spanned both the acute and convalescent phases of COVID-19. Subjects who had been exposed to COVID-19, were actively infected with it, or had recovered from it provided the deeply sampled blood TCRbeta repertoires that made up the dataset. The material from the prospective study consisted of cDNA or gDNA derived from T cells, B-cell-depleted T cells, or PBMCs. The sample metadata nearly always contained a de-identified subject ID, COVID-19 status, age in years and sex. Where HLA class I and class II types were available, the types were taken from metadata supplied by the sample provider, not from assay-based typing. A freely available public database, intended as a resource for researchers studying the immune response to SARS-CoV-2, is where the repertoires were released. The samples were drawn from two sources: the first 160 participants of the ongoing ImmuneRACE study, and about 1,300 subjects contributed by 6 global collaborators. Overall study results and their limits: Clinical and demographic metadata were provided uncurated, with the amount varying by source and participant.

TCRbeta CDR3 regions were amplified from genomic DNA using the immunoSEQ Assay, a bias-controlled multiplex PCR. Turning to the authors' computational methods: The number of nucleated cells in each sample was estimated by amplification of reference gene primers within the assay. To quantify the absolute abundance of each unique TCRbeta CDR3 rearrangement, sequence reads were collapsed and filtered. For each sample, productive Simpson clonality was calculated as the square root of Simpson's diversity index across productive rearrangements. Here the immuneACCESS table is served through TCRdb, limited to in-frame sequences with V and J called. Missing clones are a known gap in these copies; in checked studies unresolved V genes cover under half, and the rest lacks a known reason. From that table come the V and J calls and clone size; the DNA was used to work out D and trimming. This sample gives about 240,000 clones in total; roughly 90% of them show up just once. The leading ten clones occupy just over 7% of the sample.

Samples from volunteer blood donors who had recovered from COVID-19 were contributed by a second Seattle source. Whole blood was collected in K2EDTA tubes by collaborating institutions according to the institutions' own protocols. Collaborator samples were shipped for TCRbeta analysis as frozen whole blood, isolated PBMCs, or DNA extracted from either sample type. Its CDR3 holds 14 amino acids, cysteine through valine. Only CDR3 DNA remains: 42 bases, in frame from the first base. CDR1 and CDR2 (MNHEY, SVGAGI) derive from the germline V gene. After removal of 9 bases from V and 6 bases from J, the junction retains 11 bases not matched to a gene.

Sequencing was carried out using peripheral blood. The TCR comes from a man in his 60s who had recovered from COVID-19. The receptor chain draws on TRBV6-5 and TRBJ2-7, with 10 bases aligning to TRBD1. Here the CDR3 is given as CASSRDRGWREQYV. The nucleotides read TGTGCCAGTTCCCGGGACAGGGGTTGGCGCGAGCAGTACGTC.